This T cell receptor beta chain was profiled in a study of cytomegalovirus exposure and HLA in healthy donors. From germline, CDR1 is SGHTA and CDR2 FQGNSA. Trimming pared 5 bases from V and 2 bases from J, leaving 12 bases between. The CDR3 spans 14 residues. PCR used 60 Vbeta primers and 13 Jbeta primers. Data came from immunoSEQ multiplex PCR; TCRdb stores just in-frame clones and leaves some out. The table records nearly 110,000 clones, around 75% of them present only once. This clonotype was obtained from a man aged 40-55 years in good health and CMV-seronegative. The chain carries TRBV7-2 and TRBJ1-2; tentatively, D is TRBD1 (5 bases). Sequenced input: PBMCs. In DNA, the CDR3 is TGTGCCAGCAGCAACACGTGGGGCAACTATGGCTACACCTTC. It codes for CASSNTWGNYGYTF.